This T cell receptor (beta chain) was sequenced during a study of blood T cell repertoires in COVID-19. The ends were cut back, 5 bases at V and 0 bases at J, with 17 bases in the middle. This CDR3 has 17 residues. In germline, CDR1 is MNHNY, CDR2 SVGAGI (reference sequence). Assay: immunoSEQ multiplex PCR; the TCRdb copy retains only in-frame clones and omits some. Of 24,000 or so clones listed, around 85% were seen once; the top ten hold roughly 60%. The chain has TRBV6-6 and TRBJ1-5, with D possibly TRBD1 on 5 matching bases. Sequenced sample: peripheral blood. The source is a woman aged 80 or over with acute or convalescent COVID-19. This CDR3 reads CASSRREETLSNQPQHF. In nucleotides, the CDR3 is TGTGCCAGCAGTCGCAGGGAGGAGACCCTTAGCAATCAGCCCCAGCATTTT.